One sample yielded the 19 T cell receptor beta chains listed below, sequenced in a study of CD8 T cells in ankylosing spondylitis. Whole-study findings and limits: Within ankylosing spondylitis blood, a TCR beta motif made up of seven to nine highly homologous variants appeared to be characteristic.

Their recognized antigens are unknown. One entry per CDR3 protein, called by TCRdb with MiXCR from the 5' RACE reads. The table includes a few hundred thousand distinct CDR3 sequences, more than 15% detected once. The source material was blood, either unsorted or a sorted T cell fraction (not recorded which). These receptors all stem from a male donor with ankylosing spondylitis.

This clonotype was counted between two and nine times. The rearrangement uses TRBV9 and TRBJ2-7; D uncertain. Germline assignment: CDR1 SGDLS and CDR2 YYNGEE. The CDR3 runs 14 residues. Between the trimmed V and J ends, which lost 3 bases and 2 bases, there was a span of 12 bases. The CDR3 here is CASSGDTPPYEQYF. For the CDR3, the DNA is TGTGCCAGCAGCGGAGACACTCCGCCCTACGAGCAGTACTTC.

In this sample, this clonotype turned up a few times. The chain has TRBV20-1 and TRBJ1-5; 12 bases line up with TRBD1. There are 18 residues in the CDR3. Per germline, CDR1 DFQATT and CDR2 SNEGSKA (reference sequence). V gave up 0 bases and J gave up 1 base; unmatched junction bases: 7. CDR3 DNA sequence: TGCAGTGCTAGAGACCGGGACAGGGGGCTATTGAGCAATCAGCCCCAGCATTTT. This sequence encodes CSARDRDRGLLSNQPQHF.

In its sample, this clonotype was seen a few times. This chain connects TRBV7-9 to TRBJ2-3, with unresolved D. The CDR3 length is 15 residues. Trimming removed 5 bases at V and 0 bases at J, with 12 bases between. CDR1 and CDR2 from the germline V gene are SEHNR and FQNEAQ (reference sequence). The CDR3: CASSPATRSTDTQYF. The CDR3 nucleotides are TGTGCCAGCAGCCCGGCGACACGTAGCACAGATACGCAGTATTTT.

The rearrangement links TRBV12-3 or TRBV12-4 to TRBJ2-1; no clear D. This CDR3 has 13 amino acids. V was shortened by 2 bases and J by 3 bases, with 5 bases between the two germline ends. CDR3 nucleotide sequence: TGTGCCAGCAGTTTATCCCACTACAATGAGCAGTTCTTC. This translates into CASSLSHYNEQFF.

This clonotype was seen repeatedly, ten times or more. V and J are TRBV5-1 and TRBJ2-5; no clear D. Germline CDR1 and CDR2: SGHRS and YFSETQ. V lost 4 bases to trimming and J lost 3 bases, with 13 bases between them. The CDR3 is 14 amino acids. The CDR3 DNA sequence: TGCGCCAGCAGCAGCAGACCATTGAAAGAGACCCAGTACTTC. Translating gives CASSSRPLKETQYF.

This clonotype was detected only a few times. This sequence joins TRBV2 and TRBJ1-2; D not resolved. V lost 7 bases and J 5 bases, leaving 11 bases between the germline ends. The CDR3 is 12 residues long. Germline V lookup: CDR1 SNHLY, CDR2 FYNNEI. The CDR3 protein is CASTGTRYGYTF. CDR3 in DNA: TGTGCCAGCACGGGCACACGTTATGGCTACACCTTC. The complete variable domain, with remaining parts taken from reference TRBV2 and TRBJ1-2, reads EPEVTQTPSHQVTQMGQEVILRCVPISNHLYFYWYRQILGQKVEFLVSFYNNEISEKSEIFDDQFSVERPDGSNFTLKIRSTKLEDSAMYFCASTGTRYGYTFGSGTRLTVV.

The chain combines TRBV20-1 with TRBJ1-4, with a weak D call TRBD1 (5 bases). CDR3 length: 16 residues. Trimming left V 1 base short and J 6 bases short, with 18 bases between. Germline V gene lookup returns CDR1 DFQATT and CDR2 SNEGSKA (reference sequence). The CDR3 region has the DNA TGCAGTGCTAGAGGGACACTTGAAAGGCGCTATGAAAAACTGTTTTTT. Protein product: CSARGTLERRYEKLFF.

The chain links TRBV5-5 to TRBJ2-1; 9 nucleotides align to TRBD2. The ends lost 4 bases at V and 3 bases at J; junction bases unmatched: 5. CDR3 length: 15 residues. Per germline, CDR1 SGHKS and CDR2 YYEKEE (reference sequence). DNA for the CDR3: TGTGCCAGCAGCCTAGCGGGATCATACTACAATGAGCAGTTCTTC. It translates to CASSLAGSYYNEQFF.

V usage is TRBV18 and J usage is TRBJ2-1; a possible D gene is TRBD2 (9 bases). This CDR3 spans 16 amino acids. Germline V CDR1 and CDR2: KGHSH, LQKENI. V lost 3 bases and J lost 6, with 18 bases in between. CDR3 protein: CASSPTSGTGGNEQFF. The DNA of the CDR3 is TGTGCCAGCTCACCGACTAGCGGCACAGGGGGCAATGAGCAGTTCTTC.

Only a few counts were recorded for this clonotype. The V and J genes are TRBV4-1 and TRBJ2-1, with 10 bases identical to TRBD2. The germline gives CDR1 MGHRA, CDR2 YSYEKL. The CDR3 totals 17 residues. The junction had 6 bases not matched to a gene; V was cut back by 3 bases and J by 1 base. The CDR3, as DNA: TGCGCCAGCAGCCACGGTAGCGGGGGGCCATCCTACAATGAGCAGTTCTTC. Translation gives CASSHGSGGPSYNEQFF.

The V and J genes are TRBV12-3 or TRBV12-4 and TRBJ2-5; D ambiguous. The V end was cut by 8 bases, the J end by 4 bases, with 14 bases between. The CDR3 covers 13 residues. In DNA form, the CDR3 reads TGTGCCAGCTCTACCCCTTTTGGAGAGACCCAGTACTTC. Protein product: CASSTPFGETQYF.

V is TRBV9 and J is TRBJ1-5; D is ambiguous. Trimming cost V 3 bases and J 4 bases, with 17 bases left between them. The CDR3 covers 16 residues. Germline V lookup: CDR1 SGDLS, CDR2 YYNGEE. The CDR3 coding sequence is TGTGCCAGCAGCGCAGAACCGGGCCACATGAATCAGCCCCAGCATTTT. Translated, it gives CASSAEPGHMNQPQHF. Looking up the rest from reference TRBV9 and TRBJ1-5 gives the full variable domain: DSGVTQTPKHLITATGQRVTLRCSPRSGDLSVYWYQQSLDQGLQFLIQYYNGEERAKGNILERFSAQQFPDLHSELNLSSLELGDSALYFCASSAEPGHMNQPQHFGDGTRLSIL.

CDR3 protein: CASSSLRLAGDVETQYF. The CDR3 DNA sequence: TGTGCCAGCAGTTCCCTCCGACTAGCGGGGGATGTAGAGACCCAGTACTTC. The chain has TRBV27 and TRBJ2-5; 12 nucleotides agree with TRBD2. Germline trimming cut 4 bases from V and 4 bases from J; bases unmatched to any gene: 10. CDR3 size: 17 residues. In germline, CDR1 is MNHEY, CDR2 SMNVEV (reference sequence).

The chain links TRBV20-1 to TRBJ2-1; 10 nucleotides align to TRBD2. Germline V gives CDR1 DFQATT, CDR2 SNEGSKA (reference sequence). CDR3 length: 15 residues. Trimming removed 5 bases from V and 1 base from J; junction bases left unmatched: 5. The chain's CDR3 is CSAQLAGVSYNEQFF. The CDR3 DNA follows: TGCAGTGCTCAGCTAGCGGGAGTATCCTACAATGAGCAGTTCTTC.

This clonotype occurred many times. V gene TRBV6-6 combines with J gene TRBJ2-1, with D possibly called TRBD1 or TRBD2 (5 bases each). Germline values: CDR1 MNHNY, CDR2 SVGAGI (reference sequence). This CDR3 spans 16 amino acids. Deletions cut 6 bases from V and 3 bases from J, with 18 bases between. The CDR3 DNA is TGTGCCAGCAGCCGCAACCGGGACCCTTTCTACAATGAGCAGTTCTTC. Its translation is CASSRNRDPFYNEQFF.

This clonotype was detected a few times. The V gene is TRBV12-3 or TRBV12-4, the J gene TRBJ2-2, with 9 bases fitting TRBD2. J lost 10 bases, V lost 2 bases, and 5 bases had no gene match. This CDR3 is built from 14 residues. The CDR3: CASSLIAGVLELFF. The CDR3 DNA is TGTGCCAGCAGTTTAATAGCGGGGGTTTTGGAGCTGTTTTTT.

This clonotype has at least ten counts. This chain connects TRBV7-8 to TRBJ2-7; 7 bases map to TRBD1. The V segment lost 4 bases and the J segment 6 bases; nucleotides outside the gene matches: 12. In germline, CDR1 is SGHVS, CDR2 FQNEAQ. The CDR3 runs to 15 residues. CDR3 sequence reads: CASSSYGQALGEQYF. As DNA, the CDR3 is TGTGCCAGCAGCTCCTACGGACAGGCATTAGGCGAGCAGTACTTC.

This clonotype has just a few counts. The chain uses TRBV20-1 and TRBJ2-5; D possibly uses TRBD1 or TRBD2 (5 bases each). CDR3 length equals 12 residues. Germline CDR1 is DFQATT and CDR2 is SNEGSKA (reference sequence). The V gene lost 6 bases and the J gene lost 5 bases, with 13 bases spanning the gap. The CDR3 region is CSAGTGLETQYF. CDR3 sequence (DNA): TGCAGTGCGGGGACGGGGTTGGAGACCCAGTACTTC.

The sample holds many counts of this clonotype. The V and J genes are TRBV5-1 and TRBJ2-7; D is ambiguous. This CDR3 spans 14 amino acids. Deletions cut 0 bases from V and 1 base from J, with 8 bases between. The germline gives CDR1 SGHRS, CDR2 YFSETQ. CDR3 residues: CASSLEGTSYEQYF. The CDR3 DNA sequence: TGCGCCAGCAGCTTGGAGGGAACTTCCTACGAGCAGTACTTC.